These 16 T cell receptor beta chains were sequenced from one sample in a study of CD8 T cells in Susac syndrome. Random hexamers primed reverse transcription of about 0.5 to 1 ug RNA. TCRdb called the immunoSEQ multiplex PCR reads again in MiXCR, with one record for every CDR3 protein. The sample lists approximately 110,000 distinct CDR3 sequences; approximately 96% were seen once. The source material was CD4+ T cells from PBMCs. The receptor source for this set is a human donor in good health.

The chain combines TRBV30 with TRBJ2-1; no firm D call. Trimming stripped 4 bases from V and 2 bases from J, with 9 bases between. The CDR3 is 13 residues long. Germline values: CDR1 GTSNPN, CDR2 SVGIG (reference sequence). The CDR3 is CAWTWDTYNEQFF. CDR3 bases: TGTGCCTGGACTTGGGATACCTACAATGAGCAGTTCTTC.

The J gene is TRBJ2-3, the V gene TRBV6-1; 8 bases match TRBD2. CDR1 and CDR2 (germline): MNHNS, SASEGT. This CDR3 is built from 16 residues. Trimming removed 8 bases from V and 0 bases from J; junction bases left unmatched: 10. The CDR3 DNA reads as TGTGCCAGCGGAGCGGGGGCCGTCACTAGCACAGATACGCAGTATTTT. The encoded protein is CASGAGAVTSTDTQYF.

This CDR3 is CATSRSLDTQYF. CDR3 coding DNA: TGTGCCACCAGCAGAAGCCTTGATACGCAGTATTTT. J is TRBJ2-3 and V is TRBV15; D is undetermined. V was pared by 2 bases and J by 6 bases, with 6 bases between. The CDR3 extends over 12 amino acids. Germline lookup yields CDR1 LNHNV and CDR2 YYDKDF (reference sequence).

This chain uses TRBV19 with TRBJ2-3; no definite D call. Trimming took off 4 bases at V and 6 bases at J, with 8 bases between the two ends. Germline V gene data show CDR1 as LNHDA and CDR2 as SQIVND (reference sequence). The CDR3 consists of 12 residues. CDR3 DNA sequence: TGTGCCAGTAGTACGGATGGGGATACGCAGTATTTT. Encoded protein: CASSTDGDTQYF.

J is TRBJ1-1 and V is TRBV10-3; 8 bases are a match to TRBD1. The CDR3 is made up of 15 amino acids. The V and J ends lost 7 bases and 0 bases, in that order; junction bases with no gene match: 7. Germline loops: CDR1 ENHRY, CDR2 SYGVKD. The CDR3, as DNA: TGTGCCATCAAAGACAGGGGCCGTCTGAACACTGAAGCTTTCTTT. Protein sequence: CAIKDRGRLNTEAFF.

Remarks on this clonotype: Lacking the conserved final phenylalanine or tryptophan, this CDR3 likely reflects a read error. The DNA is omitted, as the CDR3 cannot be located on it reliably, and the CDR3 follows TCRdb's listing. The chain uses TRBV5-1 and TRBJ2-1; TRBD2, the table's D call, lacks a check against the DNA. The germline V gene encodes CDR1 SGHRS and CDR2 YFSETQ. Counting both end residues, the CDR3 totals 13 amino acids. CDR3 region: CASSPGSREAKFL.

This rearrangement joins TRBV6-2 or TRBV6-3 to TRBJ2-7, with D uncertain. V was cut by 7 bases and J by 6 bases, with 22 bases left in between. The CDR3 is 15 residues long. Germline CDR1 is MNHEY and CDR2 is SVGEGT. The CDR3 reads CASTSSRSPYGEQYF. CDR3 in DNA: TGTGCCAGCACTTCCTCCAGGTCCCCCTATGGCGAGCAGTACTTC.

In DNA form, the CDR3 reads TGTGCCAGTAGCCACAGGGGACACAGCTCTGGGGCCAACGTCCTGACTTTC. It yields the protein CASSHRGHSSGANVLTF. The rearrangement uses TRBV19 and TRBJ2-6; 7 bases are shared with TRBD1. V was clipped by 6 bases and J by 0 bases; unmatched bases: 8. Germline lookup yields CDR1 LNHDA and CDR2 SQIVND (reference sequence). This CDR3 spans 17 amino acids. Complete variable domain (other parts from reference TRBV19 and TRBJ2-6): DGGITQSPKYLFRKEGQNVTLSCEQNLNHDAMYWYRQDPGQGLRLIYYSQIVNDFQKGDIAEGYSVSREKKESFPLTVTSAQKNPTAFYLCASSHRGHSSGANVLTFGAGSRLTVL.

The chain recombines TRBV4-3 with TRBJ2-5; D is unresolved. The ends were cut back, 0 bases at V and 7 bases at J, with 9 bases in the middle. The length of the CDR3 is 13 residues. Germline CDR1 and CDR2: LGHNA and YSLEER. CDR3 nucleotide sequence: TGCGCCAGCAGCCAAGAAAGGGTGGGGACCCAGTACTTC. Amino acids: CASSQERVGTQYF.

CDR3 amino acids: CASSLEWTTEAFF. As DNA, the CDR3 is TGTGCCAGCAGCCTTGAGTGGACCACTGAAGCTTTCTTT. The gene calls are TRBV6-4 and TRBJ1-1; D gene unclear. Germline assignment: CDR1 MRHNA and CDR2 SNTAGT. Trimming cost V 6 bases and J 4 bases, with 12 bases left between them. The CDR3 sequence is 13 residues long.

This clonotype has only one observation. The rearrangement joins TRBV3-1 to TRBJ2-7; 9 bases match TRBD2. V lost 0 bases, J lost 7 bases, and 13 bases stayed unmatched. This CDR3 is 17 amino acids long. The germline gives CDR1 LGHDT, CDR2 YNNKEL (reference sequence). The CDR3 DNA is TGTGCCAGCAGCCAAGATTACATTTTAGCGGGAGCAGGGGAGCAGTACTTC. Protein: CASSQDYILAGAGEQYF.

The J gene is TRBJ2-1, the V gene TRBV12-5, with 7 nucleotides matching TRBD1. Germline CDR1 LGHNT, CDR2 FRNRAP. The CDR3 contains 13 residues. V shed 4 bases and J 8 bases; nucleotides not matched to a gene: 5. CDR3 in amino acids: CASGSDRLDEQFF. In nucleotides, the CDR3 is TGTGCTAGTGGTTCGGACAGGTTGGATGAGCAGTTCTTC. The whole variable domain, filled in from reference TRBV12-5 and TRBJ2-1, reads DARVTQTPRHKVTEMGQEVTMRCQPILGHNTVFWYRQTMMQGLELLAYFRNRAPLDDSGMPKDRFSAEMPDATLATLKIQPSEPRDSAVYFCASGSDRLDEQFFGPGTRLTVL.

This clonotype was observed a single time. CDR3 loop: CASGYGQGAEAFF. The CDR3 DNA reads TGTGCTAGTGGCTACGGACAGGGGGCTGAAGCTTTCTTT. The chain uses TRBV12-5 and TRBJ1-1; 10 nucleotides agree with TRBD1. Germline V gives CDR1 LGHNT, CDR2 FRNRAP. The CDR3 sequence is 13 residues long. J lost 6 bases, V lost 6 bases, and 4 bases had no gene match.

This rearrangement joins TRBV20-1 to TRBJ2-1, with 13 bases aligning to TRBD2. In germline, CDR1 is DFQATT, CDR2 SNEGSKA (reference sequence). The CDR3 is 14 amino acids. V trimming: 6 bases; J trimming: 9 bases; junction bases outside the gene matches: 8. The CDR3: CSAHRTSGSSEQFF. In DNA form, the CDR3 reads TGCAGTGCCCACCGGACTAGCGGGAGCAGTGAGCAGTTCTTC.

This sequence joins TRBV29-1 and TRBJ2-2; the match to TRBD1 covers 8 bases. V was clipped by 3 bases and J by 2 bases; unmatched bases: 5. This CDR3 contains 15 residues. The germline CDR1 and CDR2 sequences are SQVTM and ANQGSEA. Written as DNA, the CDR3 is TGCAGCGTTGACTGGGGACAGGAAAACACCGGGGAGCTGTTTTTT. This gives the protein CSVDWGQENTGELFF.

V gene TRBV3-1 combines with J gene TRBJ2-7; TRBD1 is a possible D gene (6 bases). Germline V gene data show CDR1 as LGHDT and CDR2 as YNNKEL (reference sequence). V was pared by 3 bases and J by 5 bases, with 8 bases between. The CDR3 loop spans 12 amino acids. This chain's CDR3 is CASSHNRDEQYF. The DNA of the CDR3 is TGTGCCAGCAGCCACAACAGGGACGAGCAGTACTTC.